Listed below are T cell receptor beta chains from one sample, sequenced in a study of technical replicates of blood from a few donors. Assay: immunoSEQ multiplex PCR; the TCRdb copy retains only in-frame clones and omits some. Here the sample spans more than 75,000 clones, 93% being singletons. The sample consisted of T cells isolated from PBMCs. The receptors derive from a human donor in good health. Each CDR3 is given with its conserved first and last residue. A D gene is named only where the DNA matches it firmly. Some rows mark clone size as missing; the rest say once, few, many or name a class of expanded clone.

clone_size,j_call,v_call,d_call,cdr3_nt,cdr3_aa
-,TRBJ2-5,TRBV7-2,-,TGTGCCAGCAGCACCCCGAGGGAATTGGAGACCCAGTACTTC,CASSTPRELETQYF
-,TRBJ2-1,TRBV18,TRBD1,TGTGCCAGCTCCGTTGCGGGACAGGGTACTGAGCAGTTCTTC,CASSVAGQGTEQFF
-,TRBJ1-2,TRBV6-5,TRBD1,TGTGCCAGCAGTTTGGGACAGGGTCGGAACTATGGCTACACCTTC,CASSLGQGRNYGYTF
-,TRBJ2-2,TRBV5-1,-,TGCGCCAGCAGCTTGGGGGGAGCATGGACCGGGGAGCTGTTTTTT,CASSLGGAWTGELFF
-,TRBJ1-2,TRBV9,-,TGTGCCAGCAGTACTAATTCTAACTATGGCTACACCTTC,CASSTNSNYGYTF
-,TRBJ2-1,TRBV5-1,TRBD2,TGCGCCAGCAGCCCGGGACTAGCGGGAGTCGATGAGCAGTTCTTC,CASSPGLAGVDEQFF
-,TRBJ1-2,TRBV27,TRBD1,TGTGCCAGCAGTCCGGGACAGGGGTATGGCTACACCTTC,CASSPGQGYGYTF
-,TRBJ2-3,TRBV10-3,-,TGTGCCATCGGCGGAACTAGCACAGATACGCAGTATTTT,CAIGGTSTDTQYF
-,TRBJ2-1,TRBV2,-,TGTGCCAGCAGTGTAGCTATCTCCTACAATGAGCAGTTCTTC,CASSVAISYNEQFF
-,TRBJ1-1,TRBV11-3,-,TGTGCCAGCAGCTTATCGCAGTACACTGAAGCTTTCTTT,CASSLSQYTEAFF
-,TRBJ2-3,TRBV7-8,TRBD2,TGTGCCAGCAGGCCAGGGACTAGTCAAGATACGCAGTATTTT,CASRPGTSQDTQYF
-,TRBJ1-4,TRBV15,TRBD1,TGTGCCACCAGCACAGGAGGACAGGGGGCTGAAAAACTGTTTTTT,CATSTGGQGAEKLFF
-,TRBJ2-1,TRBV1,-,TGCACCAGCAGCCAAGATCCCCCTAGCGGGAGGGCCGTTGAGCAGTTCTTC,CTSSQDPPSGRAVEQFF
-,TRBJ2-3,TRBV30,TRBD1,TGTGCCTGCTCAGGACAGGTCCTCACAGATACGCAGTATTTT,CACSGQVLTDTQYF
-,TRBJ1-1,TRBV7-2,-,TGTGCCAGCAGCAAGGGGCAAGAAGCTTTCTTT,CASSKGQEAFF
-,TRBJ2-3,TRBV5-6,-,TGTGCCAGCAGCTTGCCAGACACAGATACGCAGTATTTT,CASSLPDTDTQYF
-,TRBJ1-1,TRBV9,TRBD1,TGTGCCAGCAGCGCAGGGGGAGAGGACACTGAAGCTTTCTTT,CASSAGGEDTEAFF
-,TRBJ1-5,TRBV19,-,TGTGCCAGCGGGGGGACGGGGATCGGTCAGCCCCAGCATTTT,CASGGTGIGQPQHF
-,TRBJ2-3,TRBV10-3,TRBD2,TGTGCCTCACGACGGGACTCCCGGGGAGGGCCGGTTACGCAGTATTTT,CASRRDSRGGPVTQYF
once,TRBJ1-2,TRBV5-4,-,TGTGCCAGCAGCTTGGAATTGGGGGGATATGGCTACACCTTC,CASSLELGGYGYTF
-,TRBJ2-1,TRBV7-9,TRBD2,TGTGCCAGCAGTGTCCGTCTAGCGGGAGGTGACAATGAGCAGTTCTTC,CASSVRLAGGDNEQFF
-,TRBJ2-3,TRBV7-8,TRBD2,TGTGCCAGCAGACCCGGGACTAGCGGGAGACGTAGTACGCAGTATTTT,CASRPGTSGRRSTQYF
-,TRBJ2-5,TRBV5-1,-,TGCGCCAGCAGCCTAGCCGGAGAGACCCAGTACTTC,CASSLAGETQYF
-,TRBJ2-5,TRBV27,-,TGTGCCAGCAGTCCCCTCCCCCAAGAGACCCAGTACTTC,CASSPLPQETQYF
-,TRBJ1-1,TRBV12-5,-,TGTGCTAGTGGTAGAGAGAACACTGAAGCTTTCTTT,CASGRENTEAFF
-,TRBJ1-2,TRBV19,-,TGTGCCAGTAGTATAGGGACAGCGTCTTCCTATGGCTACACCTTC,CASSIGTASSYGYTF
-,TRBJ2-1,TRBV27,-,TGTGCCAGCAGTTTGGACTCTCCCCTCTACAATGAGCAGTTCTTC,CASSLDSPLYNEQFF
-,TRBJ1-1,TRBV6-6,-,TGTGCCACCTCATGGGGGGCTGAAGCTTTCTTT,CATSWGAEAFF
-,TRBJ2-7,TRBV5-4,TRBD1,TGTGCCAGCAGCCTTCCCGGACAGGACCTCTACGAGCAGTACTTC,CASSLPGQDLYEQYF
-,TRBJ1-1,TRBV13,-,TGTGCCAGCAGCTGGCAGGGAACTGAAGCTTTCTTT,CASSWQGTEAFF
-,TRBJ1-2,TRBV18,TRBD1,TGTGCCAGCTCACCGGACAGGTCAAATGGCTACACCTTC,CASSPDRSNGYTF
-,TRBJ1-2,TRBV2,-,TGTGCCAGCAGTGAAGCGCTCCTAAATGGCTACACCTTC,CASSEALLNGYTF
few,TRBJ2-7,TRBV27,TRBD2,TGTGCCAGCAGTTTAGGTAGGGCGGGAGGGCCGGGGGAGCAGTACTTC,CASSLGRAGGPGEQYF
-,TRBJ2-7,TRBV4-2,-,TGTGCCAGCAGCCAAGATTCAGGGGATACGACCTACGAGCAGTACTTC,CASSQDSGDTTYEQYF
-,TRBJ2-7,TRBV6-1,-,TGTGCCATCGAACAGCTAACCTACGAGCAGTACTTC,CAIEQLTYEQYF
-,TRBJ2-5,TRBV28,TRBD1,TGTGCCAGCAGCCCATGGTCGGGACAGGGCCAAGAGACCCAGTACTTC,CASSPWSGQGQETQYF
-,TRBJ1-1,TRBV14,-,TGTGCCAGCAGCCACTCACTGCGGACTGAAGCTTTCTTT,CASSHSLRTEAFF
-,TRBJ2-1,TRBV5-4,TRBD2,TGTGCCAGCAGCTTGACTAGCGGGAGTTTATATGAGCAGTTCTTC,CASSLTSGSLYEQFF
-,TRBJ1-2,TRBV28,TRBD1,TGTGCCAGCAGTCCGACGACAGGGGGACGGGATGGCTACACCTTC,CASSPTTGGRDGYTF
-,TRBJ1-5,TRBV28,TRBD1,TGTGCCAGCAGCTCATACAGGGGGCTGGTTTTT,CASSSYRGLVF
-,TRBJ2-1,TRBV5-1,-,TGCGCCAGCAGCTTGGGAACAGGTTTGGATGAGCAGTTCTTC,CASSLGTGLDEQFF
-,TRBJ1-6,TRBV5-1,-,TGCGCCAGCAGCCCAGGGATTCACTCGTCCTCCTATAATTCACCCCTCCACTTT,CASSPGIHSSSYNSPLHF
-,TRBJ2-3,TRBV10-2,-,TGCGCCAGCAGTTGGGGCCCAGGAGATACGCAGTATTTT,CASSWGPGDTQYF
-,TRBJ2-1,TRBV6-5,TRBD2,TGTGCCAGCAGTTACAATAGCGGGGGGCCCAATGAGCAGTTCTTC,CASSYNSGGPNEQFF
-,TRBJ2-2,TRBV5-6,TRBD1,TGTGCCAGCAGCTTGCCAGGGGGCCGGACCGGGGAGCTGTTTTTT,CASSLPGGRTGELFF
-,TRBJ2-7,TRBV11-2,-,TGTGCCAGCAGCTTAGCGTTCCGGGAGTCCGAGCAGTACTTC,CASSLAFRESEQYF